This T cell receptor (beta chain) was observed in a study of CD8 T cells in Susac syndrome. When the RNA was reverse transcribed, random hexamers were used with an input of roughly 0.45 to 1 ug. TCRdb reprocessed the immunoSEQ multiplex PCR reads via MiXCR and lists one record per CDR3 protein. The sample consists of about 140,000 distinct CDR3 sequences, around 96% of them appearing once. This CDR3 comprises 15 residues. V was trimmed by 2 bases and J by 6 bases, leaving 16 bases between them. CDR1 SEHNR and CDR2 FQNEAQ come from the germline V gene (reference sequence). Sequencing targeted TCR beta in T cells from blood (CD8+ and CD4+). The multiple sclerosis controls consisted of treatment-naive patients with relapsing-remitting disease, either stable or active.

This clonotype originated in a human donor with multiple sclerosis. Sequencing used CD4+ T cells from PBMCs. This sequence joins TRBV7-9 and TRBJ1-2; no definite D call. The CDR3 sequence is CASSLLGVTSNGYTF. The DNA of the CDR3 is TGTGCCAGCAGCTTACTGGGTGTAACATCGAATGGCTACACCTTC.